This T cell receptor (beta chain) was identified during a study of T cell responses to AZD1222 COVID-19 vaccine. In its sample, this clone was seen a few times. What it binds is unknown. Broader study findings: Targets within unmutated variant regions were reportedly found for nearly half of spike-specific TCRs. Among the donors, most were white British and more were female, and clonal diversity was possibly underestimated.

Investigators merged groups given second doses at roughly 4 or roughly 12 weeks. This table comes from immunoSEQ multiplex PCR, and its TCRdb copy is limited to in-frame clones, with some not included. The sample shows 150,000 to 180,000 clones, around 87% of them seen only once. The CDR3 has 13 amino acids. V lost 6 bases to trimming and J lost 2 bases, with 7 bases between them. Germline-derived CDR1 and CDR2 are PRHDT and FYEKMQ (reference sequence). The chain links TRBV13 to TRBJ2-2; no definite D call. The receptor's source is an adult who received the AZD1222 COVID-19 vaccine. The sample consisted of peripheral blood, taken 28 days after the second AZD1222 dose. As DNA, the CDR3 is TGTGCCAGCAGTCAGGACAACACCGGGGAGCTGTTTTTT. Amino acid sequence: CASSQDNTGELFF.